What follows is one T cell receptor (beta chain) and its context. This sample was included in a study of blood T cell repertoires in COVID-19. Study background: Samples taken during acute and convalescent COVID-19 were collected in the United States, Italy and Spain.

Participants were aged about 18 to 90 years, lived in 25 or so US areas, and enrolled virtually. Within 2 weeks before study entry, exposed participants met a COVID-19 case. Data came from immunoSEQ multiplex PCR; TCRdb stores just in-frame clones and leaves some out. Among approximately 260,000 clones listed, approximately 84% were seen once. This TCR derives from a woman between 45 and 65 years old who had been exposed to COVID-19. The sequenced material came from PBMCs or T cells enriched from blood (not recorded which).

CDR3 protein: CASSPTGMNQPQHF. The CDR3 DNA follows: TGTGCCAGCAGCCCTACAGGGATGAATCAGCCCCAGCATTTT. V is TRBV5-5 and J is TRBJ1-5, with D maybe TRBD1 (6 bases). Trimming took off 4 bases at V and 4 bases at J, with 12 bases between the two ends. The CDR3 extends over 14 amino acids. Germline assignment: CDR1 SGHKS and CDR2 YYEKEE (reference sequence).